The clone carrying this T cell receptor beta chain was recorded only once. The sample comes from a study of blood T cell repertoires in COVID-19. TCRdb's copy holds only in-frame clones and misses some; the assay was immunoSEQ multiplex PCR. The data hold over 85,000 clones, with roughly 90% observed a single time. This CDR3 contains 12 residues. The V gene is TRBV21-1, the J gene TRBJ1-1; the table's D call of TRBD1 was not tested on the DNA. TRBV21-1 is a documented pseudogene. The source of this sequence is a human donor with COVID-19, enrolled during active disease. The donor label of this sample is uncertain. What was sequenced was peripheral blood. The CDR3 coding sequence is TGTGCCTCTAACCCCCAGGGCATTGAAGCTTTCTTT. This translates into CASNPQGIEAFF.